This is a list of T cell receptor beta chains from one sample in a study of T cell responses to AZD1222 COVID-19 vaccine. Data came from immunoSEQ multiplex PCR; TCRdb stores just in-frame clones and leaves some out. The data show approximately 220,000 clones, 85% to 95% seen once. Here the sequenced sample was peripheral blood, taken on day 0 of MenACWY control vaccination. These receptors were taken from an adult in good health. Both conserved end residues are part of each CDR3. A D gene is named only where the DNA matches it firmly. Clone size is given for some rows only: seen once, a few or many times, or a class if the clone is expanded.

d_gene	abundance	v_gene	j_gene	CDR3nt	CDR3aa
NA	NA	TRBV7-6	TRBJ1-5	TGTGCCAGCAGCCCGTATAACAGGCCCTATAGCAATCAGCCCCAGCATTTT	CASSPYNRPYSNQPQHF
TRBD2	NA	TRBV7-2	TRBJ2-1	TGTGCCAGCAGCTTAGCACTAGCGGGGGGGTACAATGAGCAGTTCTTC	CASSLALAGGYNEQFF
NA	NA	TRBV7-3	TRBJ1-1	TGTGCCAGCAGCCGTACAGGGTCGGACACTGAAGCTTTCTTT	CASSRTGSDTEAFF
NA	NA	TRBV4-2	TRBJ1-2	TGTGCCAGCAGCCAAGATGGTGAAAGGGATGGCTACACCTTC	CASSQDGERDGYTF
NA	NA	TRBV5-1	TRBJ2-1	TGCGCCAGCAGCTTGGGGGCCGGGACAACTTATAATGAGCAGTTCTTC	CASSLGAGTTYNEQFF
NA	once	TRBV7-6	TRBJ2-7	TGTGCCAGCAGCTTAGGATTGGCCTACGAGCAGTACTTC	CASSLGLAYEQYF
TRBD1	NA	TRBV23-1	TRBJ2-2	TGCGCCAGCAGTCAACCTCAGGGGGAACACCGGGGAGCTGTTTTT	CASSQPQGEHRGAVF
TRBD1	NA	TRBV4-1	TRBJ1-1	TGCGCCAGCAGCCCTACTCCCGGACAGGGTGGCACTGAAGCTTTCTTT	CASSPTPGQGGTEAFF
TRBD1	NA	TRBV15	TRBJ1-1	TGTGCCACCAGCATTGGCGACAGGGCGGTCACTGAAGCTTTCTTT	CATSIGDRAVTEAFF
NA	NA	TRBV12-3/TRBV12-4	TRBJ1-5	TGTGCCAGCAGTCCAGGGCCTCGGCCCCAGCATTTT	CASSPGPRPQHF
TRBD1	NA	TRBV2	TRBJ1-2	TGTGCCAGCAGTCCGCGACAGGGGGCTAGGGGCTACACCTTC	CASSPRQGARGYTF
NA	once	TRBV11-1	TRBJ1-1	TGTGCCAGCAGCGAGGGCCACAGGGACACTGAAGCTTTCTTT	CASSEGHRDTEAFF
NA	once	TRBV30	TRBJ2-7	TGTGCCTGGAAGGGGGGACCCCGGTTCGGCGAGCAGTACTTC	CAWKGGPRFGEQYF
TRBD1	NA	TRBV7-9	TRBJ2-1	TGTGCCAGCAGCTTAGGTCAGGGGGCCTACAATGAGCAGTTCTTC	CASSLGQGAYNEQFF
TRBD1	NA	TRBV6-5	TRBJ1-6	TGTGCCAGCAGTTTCATACAGGGGGCGGGTTCACCCCTCCACTTT	CASSFIQGAGSPLHF
NA	NA	TRBV12-3/TRBV12-4	TRBJ2-6	TGTGCCAGCCGTAGTTCTGGGGCCAACGTCCTGACTTTC	CASRSSGANVLTF
NA	NA	TRBV29-1	TRBJ1-4	TGCAGCGGACTCGGGGAAAAACTGTTTTTT	CSGLGEKLFF
TRBD1	few	TRBV7-2	TRBJ1-3	TGTGCCAGCAGCGGCTCGACAGGGGTCGGAAACACCATATATTTT	CASSGSTGVGNTIYF
TRBD1	NA	TRBV5-1	TRBJ1-4	TGCGCCAGCAAAATGCGGACAGGGGGAAGGGAAAAACTGTTTTTT	CASKMRTGGREKLFF
NA	NA	TRBV7-2	TRBJ2-2	TGTGCCAGCAGCTTAGGGCAGCCGACCGGGGAGCTGTTTTTT	CASSLGQPTGELFF
NA	NA	TRBV7-9	TRBJ1-1	TGTGCCAGCAGTTTGAGCCAGTGGAACACTGAAGCTTTCTTT	CASSLSQWNTEAFF
TRBD1	few	TRBV10-2	TRBJ1-2	TGCGCCAGCAGTGGTTCCGGGACAGGGGGTGGCTACACCTTC	CASSGSGTGGGYTF
NA	NA	TRBV5-1	TRBJ1-6	TGCGCCAGCAGCTACTCGACCCATACCAATTCACCCCTCCACTTT	CASSYSTHTNSPLHF
NA	NA	TRBV7-3	TRBJ1-1	TGTGCCAGCAGCCCACAGGTGAACACTGAAGCTTTCTTT	CASSPQVNTEAFF
NA	NA	TRBV6-1	TRBJ1-1	TGTGCCAGCAGGGAAGGCGATCCCAACACTGAAGCTTTCTTT	CASREGDPNTEAFF
NA	NA	TRBV24-1	TRBJ2-5	TGTGCCACCAGTGATCCCATTGGGGGGAACCAAGAGACCCAGTACTTC	CATSDPIGGNQETQYF
NA	NA	TRBV4-1	TRBJ2-5	TGCGCCAGCAGCCAAGATCGGATTAGGGGGTACCAAGAGACCCAGTACTTC	CASSQDRIRGYQETQYF
TRBD1	NA	TRBV19	TRBJ1-2	TGTGCCAGTAGTCCAACAGGGGGGGCTGGCTACACCTTC	CASSPTGGAGYTF
NA	once	TRBV6-1	TRBJ1-1	TGTGCCAGCCGTGAAGGGGTGGTTGAAGCTTTCTTT	CASREGVVEAFF
NA	NA	TRBV5-5	TRBJ1-1	TGTGCCAGCAGCTTGGTCCCGGGAACCACTGAAGCTTTCTTT	CASSLVPGTTEAFF
NA	NA	TRBV12-5	TRBJ2-3	TGTGCTAGTGGTTTGGGTAGGGCTGATACGCAGTATTTT	CASGLGRADTQYF
NA	NA	TRBV10-1	TRBJ1-1	TGCGCCAGCAGAGAAGGAACGAACACTGAAGCTTTCTTT	CASREGTNTEAFF
TRBD2	NA	TRBV10-1	TRBJ2-1	TGCGCCAGCAGTGAGGTGGGGGGGATCAATGAGCAGTTCTTC	CASSEVGGINEQFF
NA	NA	TRBV5-6	TRBJ1-4	TGTGCCAGCAGCTTGGCGGGGACTGGGGGCGGACCAATCTTAGAAAAACTGTTTTTT	CASSLAGTGGGPILEKLFF
NA	NA	TRBV29-1	TRBJ1-2	TGCAGCGTTGACAGGAACTACTATGGCTACACCTTC	CSVDRNYYGYTF
TRBD1	NA	TRBV5-1	TRBJ1-2	TGCGCCAGCAGCTTGGGACAGGGATGGGATGGCTACACCTTC	CASSLGQGWDGYTF
TRBD1	NA	TRBV19	TRBJ2-7	TGTGCCAGTAGTATGACTACAGGGGGAGCTACTTACGAGCAGTACTTC	CASSMTTGGATYEQYF
NA	NA	TRBV6-6	TRBJ1-1	TGTGCCAGCAGTTACTCGGAGAACACTGAAGCTTTCTTT	CASSYSENTEAFF
NA	NA	TRBV2	TRBJ2-5	TGTGCCAGCGATCAATCAGGGACCCAGTACTTC	CASDQSGTQYF
NA	NA	TRBV7-2	TRBJ2-5	TGTGCCAGCAGCTTAGGCACAGCTGGGGAGACCCAGTACTTC	CASSLGTAGETQYF
TRBD2	NA	TRBV6-5	TRBJ2-3	TGTGCCAGCAGTTCCACGGGACTAGCTGGCACAGATACGCAGTATTTT	CASSSTGLAGTDTQYF
NA	NA	TRBV18	TRBJ1-1	TGTGCCAGCTCACCACCCGTAGGACAGCACACTGAAGCTTTCTTT	CASSPPVGQHTEAFF
NA	NA	TRBV29-1	TRBJ1-2	TGCAGCGTTGAATCGCCTAACTATGGCTACACCTTC	CSVESPNYGYTF
NA	NA	TRBV27	TRBJ2-1	TGTGCCAGCAGTTTTTTCGGGGGTCGGAATGAGCAGTTCTTC	CASSFFGGRNEQFF
TRBD2	once	TRBV2	TRBJ2-3	TGTGCCAGCAGGTGGCCGGCGGCGGGGGGGGAGAGAGATACGCAGTATTTT	CASRWPAAGGERDTQYF
NA	NA	TRBV30	TRBJ1-5	TGTGCCTGGGCAACAGGAGCCAATCAGCCCCAGCATTTT	CAWATGANQPQHF
NA	NA	TRBV7-3	TRBJ2-1	TGTGCCAGCAGCCCCCAACCCCAGGGGGGCCTCCTCTTC	CASSPQPQGGLLF
TRBD1	NA	TRBV6-2/TRBV6-3	TRBJ2-2	TGTGCCAGCAGTTACCGCCCGGGACAGGTCGGAACCGGGGAGCTGTTTTTT	CASSYRPGQVGTGELFF
NA	NA	TRBV20-1	TRBJ1-4	TGCAGTGCTAGTGGGGACACTGAAAAACTGTTTTTT	CSASGDTEKLFF
TRBD1	NA	TRBV5-6	TRBJ1-1	TGTGCCAGCAGCGCGGACAGGGGGGTGCCCACTGAAGCTTTCTTT	CASSADRGVPTEAFF
NA	NA	TRBV4-2	TRBJ1-6	TGTGCCAGCAGCCAGCAGGGTGAACGTAATTCACCCCTCCACTTT	CASSQQGERNSPLHF
TRBD1	NA	TRBV25-1	TRBJ1-4	TGTGCCAGCCGTAGAGGGGACAGCATGAATGAAAAACTGTTTTTT	CASRRGDSMNEKLFF
TRBD1	NA	TRBV19	TRBJ1-5	TGTGCCACCAGGGGACAGGGCCGGAATCAGCCCCAGCATTTT	CATRGQGRNQPQHF
TRBD1	once	TRBV19	TRBJ2-1	TGTGCCAGTAGTACAAGACAGGGGTTCCATGAGCAGTTCTTC	CASSTRQGFHEQFF